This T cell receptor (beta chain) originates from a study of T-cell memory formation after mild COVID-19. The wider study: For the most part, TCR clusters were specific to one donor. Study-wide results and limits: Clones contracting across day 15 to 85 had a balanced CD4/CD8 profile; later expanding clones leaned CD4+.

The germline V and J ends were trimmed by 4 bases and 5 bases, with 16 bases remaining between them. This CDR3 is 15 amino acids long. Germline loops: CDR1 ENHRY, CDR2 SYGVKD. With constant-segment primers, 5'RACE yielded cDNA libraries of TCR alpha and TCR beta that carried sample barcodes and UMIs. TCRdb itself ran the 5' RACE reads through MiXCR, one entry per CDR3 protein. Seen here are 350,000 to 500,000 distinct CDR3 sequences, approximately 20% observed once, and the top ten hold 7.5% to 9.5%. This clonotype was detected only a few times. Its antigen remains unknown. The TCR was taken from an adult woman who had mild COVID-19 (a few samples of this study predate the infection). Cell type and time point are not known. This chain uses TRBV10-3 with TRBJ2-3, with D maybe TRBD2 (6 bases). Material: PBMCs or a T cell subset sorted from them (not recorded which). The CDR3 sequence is CAISGRSMREDTQYF. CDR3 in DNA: TGTGCCATCAGTGGCCGCTCCATGCGGGAAGATACGCAGTATTTT.